What follows are 20 T cell receptor beta chains derived from one specimen sequenced in a study of regulatory T cells in long-lasting Graves disease. Indicated time point: newly diagnosed GD, antithyroid drugs for less than 3 months. The TCR library was made from RNA extracted from PBMCs. Arm-PCR of CDR3 regions with iRepertoire HTBI primers generated TCR beta libraries. A single record per CDR3 protein comes from TCRdb applying MiXCR to the multiplex PCR reads. The table shows over 200,000 distinct CDR3 sequences, with approximately 20% occurring only once. Sequences were derived from peripheral blood mononuclear cells (PBMCs), sampled at new diagnosis, from a patient treated with antithyroid drugs. The receptor set was obtained from a female donor with Graves disease.

Notes on this clonotype: One base away lies a much larger clone, so this may be a sequencing read error. This is likely a read error, given that the CDR3 carries no conserved phenylalanine or tryptophan at its end. The chain has TRBV30 and TRBJ1-1; D ambiguous. Germline values: CDR1 GTSNPN, CDR2 SVGIG (reference sequence). V dropped 2 bases and J dropped 1 base, with 2 bases sitting between them. This CDR3 is 11 amino acids long. This CDR3 reads CAWSTNTEAFL. CDR3 sequence (DNA): TGTGCCTGGAGTACGAACACTGAAGCTTTCCTT.

The sample holds many counts of this clonotype. The chain carries TRBV18 and TRBJ1-4; D ambiguous. Per germline, CDR1 KGHSH and CDR2 LQKENI. The CDR3 spans 13 residues. The V gene lost 6 bases and the J gene lost 3 bases, with 8 bases spanning the gap. CDR3 loop: CASSRQANEKLFF. The DNA for the CDR3 is TGTGCCAGCTCCCGCCAAGCTAATGAAAAACTGTTTTTT.

This clonotype was observed many times. V and J are TRBV7-9 and TRBJ2-5; TRBD1 might be the D (5 bases). This CDR3 is built from 14 residues. V was clipped by 1 base and J by 2 bases, with 8 bases between them. Per the germline V gene, CDR1 is SEHNR and CDR2 is FQNEAQ (reference sequence). CDR3 sequence reads: CASSLVQAQETQYF. The CDR3 DNA follows: TGTGCCAGCAGCTTAGTACAGGCACAAGAGACCCAGTACTTC.

This clonotype was seen ten or more times. The chain uses TRBV30 and TRBJ2-1; 8 nucleotides agree with TRBD1. The germline V gene encodes CDR1 GTSNPN and CDR2 SVGIG (reference sequence). The CDR3 consists of 14 residues. With 1 base clipped from V and 6 bases from J, the junction kept 5 bases outside the gene matches. The CDR3 region is CAWSGGRGRNEQFF. CDR3 coding DNA: TGTGCCTGGAGTGGGGGCAGGGGGCGCAATGAGCAGTTCTTC.

This clonotype was observed many times. The chain joins TRBV7-2 to TRBJ2-3; D perhaps matches TRBD1 (6 bases). The length of the CDR3 is 12 residues. Germline V gene data show CDR1 as SGHTA and CDR2 as FQGNSA. V dropped 3 bases and J dropped 15 bases, with 16 bases sitting between them. CDR3 DNA sequence: TGTGCCAGCAGCTTCCGGGACACGGTTCCCTATTTT. Translation: CASSFRDTVPYF.

This clonotype was counted many times. The rearrangement joins TRBV6-2 or TRBV6-3 to TRBJ2-7; 10 nucleotides align to TRBD1. Trimming took 6 bases from V and 0 from J; bases not matched to a gene: 2. Germline V CDR1 and CDR2: MNHEY, SVGEGT. The CDR3 has 14 amino acids. CDR3 region: CASRRTGGSYEQYF. The CDR3 nucleotides are TGTGCCAGCAGAAGGACAGGGGGCTCCTACGAGCAGTACTTC.

The chain joins TRBV2 to TRBJ1-2, with a weak D call TRBD1 (6 bases). The CDR3 is 14 residues long. Deletions cut 3 bases from V and 4 bases from J, with 12 bases between. Germline lookup yields CDR1 SNHLY and CDR2 FYNNEI. In DNA form, the CDR3 reads TGTGCCAGCAGTGATGGGGAGGGGGGCTATGGCTACACCTTC. Its translation: CASSDGEGGYGYTF.

V is TRBV2 and J is TRBJ2-3, with a weak D call TRBD1 (6 bases). From germline, CDR1 is SNHLY and CDR2 FYNNEI. With 6 bases removed from V and 0 bases from J, the gap between germline ends came to 13 bases. The CDR3 runs 15 residues. CDR3 loop: CASRRPGTSTDTQYF. CDR3 DNA sequence: TGTGCCAGCAGGCGTCCCGGGACAAGCACAGATACGCAGTATTTT.

Remarks on this clonotype: A junction end diverges from the germline sequence, so it may reflect a read error. The J gene is TRBJ1-2, the V gene TRBV18; the match to TRBD1 covers 10 bases. From germline, CDR1 is KGHSH and CDR2 LQKENI. The CDR3 is 14 residues long. The CDR3 DNA follows: TGTGCCAGCTCACCAGGGACAGGGGTCTATGGCCACACCTTC. Translation: CASSPGTGVYGHTF.

This clonotype was seen ten or more times. V and J are TRBV6-2 or TRBV6-3 and TRBJ2-1, with 7 bases that match TRBD2. Germline CDR1 is MNHEY and CDR2 is SVGEGT. Unmatched junction bases numbered 12, after V lost 6 bases and J lost 7 bases. This CDR3 spans 15 amino acids. Written as DNA, the CDR3 is TGTGCCAGCAGACCGTGGAGCGGCGGGAGTAATGAGCAGTTCTTC. Its protein product is CASRPWSGGSNEQFF.

This clonotype was found many times. This chain connects TRBV7-2 to TRBJ1-2, with D unresolved. The germline V and J ends were trimmed by 2 bases and 2 bases, with 12 bases remaining between them. Germline CDR1 is SGHTA and CDR2 is FQGNSA. CDR3 length equals 15 residues. CDR3 DNA sequence: TGTGCCAGCAGCTTACGTGCCGGGGAAAACTATGGCTACACCTTC. The encoded protein is CASSLRAGENYGYTF.

This clonotype was counted many times. The chain links TRBV27 to TRBJ1-2; no clear D gene. V gave up 6 bases and J gave up 4 bases, with 18 bases separating them. The length of the CDR3 is 15 residues. CDR1 MNHEY and CDR2 SMNVEV come from the germline V gene (reference sequence). The CDR3 spells CASSPDPSGGYGYTF. The DNA of the CDR3 is TGTGCCAGCAGCCCAGACCCCTCAGGAGGCTATGGCTACACCTTC.

This clonotype was seen ten or more times. This sequence joins TRBV12-3 or TRBV12-4 and TRBJ2-7, with unresolved D. V was shortened by 6 bases and J by 5 bases, with 8 bases between the two germline ends. CDR3 size: 11 residues. CDR3 nucleotide sequence: TGTGCCAGCAGCTGGGCAAACGAGCAGTACTTC. It translates to CASSWANEQYF.

This clonotype was recorded at least ten times. As DNA, the CDR3 is TGTGCCTGGAGTACGTCTCATAGGGTCGAAAAACTGTTTTTT. This sequence encodes CAWSTSHRVEKLFF. The chain joins TRBV30 to TRBJ1-4; D unclear. The germline CDR1 and CDR2 sequences are GTSNPN and SVGIG (reference sequence). CDR3 size: 14 residues. The V end was cut by 2 bases, the J end by 8 bases, with 15 bases between.

Remarks on this clonotype: Being one base from a much bigger clone, this may be a read error. V is TRBV11-2 and J is TRBJ2-3; 8 positions agree with TRBD2. The end of the DNA aligns better with TRBJ2-7, so the J call may be wrong. The CDR3 contains 15 residues. Germline CDR1 reads SGHAT; CDR2 reads FQNNGV. The CDR3 DNA reads TGTGCCGGCAGCCACCTGGCGGGAGGAGACTACGAGCAGTACTTC. Translated: CAGSHLAGGDYEQYF.

In its sample, this clonotype was seen many times. As DNA, the CDR3 is TGTGCCAGCAGAGAAGGGGGCGAGAATTCACCCCTCCACTTT. This codes for CASREGGENSPLHF. The J gene is TRBJ1-6, the V gene TRBV28, with 7 nucleotides matching TRBD1. There are 14 residues in the CDR3. Per germline, CDR1 MDHEN and CDR2 SYDVKM. J lost 7 bases, V lost 6 bases, and 6 bases had no gene match.

This clonotype was counted ten times or more. The V call is TRBV2, the J call TRBJ2-7; D is uncertain. Germline values: CDR1 SNHLY, CDR2 FYNNEI. This CDR3 comprises 14 residues. The ends were cut back, 10 bases at V and 0 bases at J, with 16 bases in the middle. The CDR3: CATSSARSSYEQYF. For the CDR3, the DNA is TGTGCCACCTCTTCAGCGAGGAGCTCCTACGAGCAGTACTTC.

This clonotype was observed at least ten times. This CDR3 reads CASSNGRGRSLTYEQYF. Written as DNA, the CDR3 is TGTGCCAGTAGTAACGGCAGGGGCCGCTCCCTTACCTACGAGCAGTACTTC. J is TRBJ2-7 and V is TRBV19; D might be TRBD1 (6 bases). CDR3 length: 17 residues. With 4 bases removed from V and 2 bases from J, the gap between germline ends came to 21 bases. The V gene's germline CDR1 is LNHDA and CDR2 SQIVND (reference sequence).

This clonotype was seen many times. The chain joins TRBV10-3 to TRBJ1-1; D is possibly TRBD1 (5 bases). The V end was cut by 2 bases, the J end by 3 bases, with 7 bases between. Germline V gene sequence: CDR1 ENHRY, CDR2 SYGVKD. This CDR3 has 13 amino acids. The CDR3 protein is CAISEDRDTEAFF. In DNA form, the CDR3 reads TGTGCCATCAGTGAGGACAGAGACACTGAAGCTTTCTTT.

The rearrangement links TRBV11-3 to TRBJ1-1; 9 nucleotides agree with TRBD1. Germline values: CDR1 SGHNT, CDR2 YENEEA. This CDR3 comprises 15 residues. V dropped 5 bases and J dropped 5; count of bases not matched to a gene: 9. CDR3 nucleotide sequence: TGTGCCAGCAGCCCGAAACAGGGGGCAAGGACTGAAGCTTTCTTT. It specifies CASSPKQGARTEAFF. The variable domain in full, with the rest retrieved from reference TRBV11-3 and TRBJ1-1, is EAGVVQSPRYKIIEKKQPVAFWCNPISGHNTLYWYLQNLGQGPELLIRYENEEAVDDSQLPKDRFSAERLKGVDSTLKIQPAELGDSAVYLCASSPKQGARTEAFFGQGTRLTVV.